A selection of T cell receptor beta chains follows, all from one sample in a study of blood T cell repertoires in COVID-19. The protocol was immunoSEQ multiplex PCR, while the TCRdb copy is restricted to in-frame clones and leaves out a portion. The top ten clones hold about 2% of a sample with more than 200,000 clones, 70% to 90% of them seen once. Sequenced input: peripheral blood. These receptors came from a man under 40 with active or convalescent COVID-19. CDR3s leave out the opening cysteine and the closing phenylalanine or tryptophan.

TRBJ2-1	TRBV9	ASSSTPYNEQF
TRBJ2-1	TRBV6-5	ASRDTNEQF
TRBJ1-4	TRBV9	ASSVWDSAEKLF
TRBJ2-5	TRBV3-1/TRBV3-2	ASRLGGGAPETQY
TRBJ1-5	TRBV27	ASSLGGTQPQH
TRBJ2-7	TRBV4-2	ASSQGDRGYEQY
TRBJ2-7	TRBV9	ASSVGTGTYEQY
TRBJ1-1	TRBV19	ASSIGEGVNTEAF
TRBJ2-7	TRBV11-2	ASNTPTILHEQY
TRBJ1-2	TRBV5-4	ASSLLSSGNSYGYT
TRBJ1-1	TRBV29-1	SVGTPGTYNTEAF
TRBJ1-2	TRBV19	ASSTDRGQGGYT
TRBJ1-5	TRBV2	ASSEQRRDRDNQPQH
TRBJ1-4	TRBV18	ASSPTGSEKLF
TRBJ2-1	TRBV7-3	ASSADREPNEQF
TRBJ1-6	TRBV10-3	AIRMGQGAAPLH
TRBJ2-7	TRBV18	ASSDDRSEQY
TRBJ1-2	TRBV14	ASSQQQGIGYT
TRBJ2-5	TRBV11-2	ASSLDRTGGSQETQY
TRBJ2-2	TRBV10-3	ASNGGRTNTGELF
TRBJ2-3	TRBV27	ASSLGGALTDTQY
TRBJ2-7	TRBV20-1	SARLAYEQY
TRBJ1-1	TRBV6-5	ASSPGTPMNTEAF
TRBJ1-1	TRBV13	ASSPPFDSQAF
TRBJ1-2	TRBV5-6	ASSLQAARNYGYT
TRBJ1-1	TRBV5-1	ASSTLNQGTTEAF
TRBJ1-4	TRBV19	ASSPWPATNEKLF
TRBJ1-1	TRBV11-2	ASSPRGRTEAF
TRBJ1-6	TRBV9	ASSVTGTENSYNSPLH
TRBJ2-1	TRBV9	ASSGGQGSLWEQF
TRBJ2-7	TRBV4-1	ASSQLGSYEQY
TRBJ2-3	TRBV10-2	ASRATDFTDTQY
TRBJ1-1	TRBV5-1	ASSSDSFNTEAF
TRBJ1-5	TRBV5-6	ASSPFREHPQPQH
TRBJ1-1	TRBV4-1	ASSLGRNTEAF
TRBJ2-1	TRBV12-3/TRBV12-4	ASCLTGYHEQF
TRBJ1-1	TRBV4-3	ASSQDWQIMNTEAF
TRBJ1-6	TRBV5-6	ASSLEEGLNSPLH
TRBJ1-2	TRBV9	ASSVGGQGGNYGYT
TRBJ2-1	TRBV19	ASSISGGVSSYNEQF
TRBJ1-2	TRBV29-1	SVESPGPNYGYT
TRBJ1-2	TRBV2	ASSDNEGAIRGYT
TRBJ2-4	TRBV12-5	ASGLGEQTAKNIQY
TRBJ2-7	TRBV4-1	ASSQDTIGTGITEQY
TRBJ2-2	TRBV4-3	ASSQESRGNTGELF
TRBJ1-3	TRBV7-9	ASSATTGGNTIY
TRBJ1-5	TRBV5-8	ASSLDRGAVSNQPQH
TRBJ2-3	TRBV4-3	ASSQGAPPDTQY
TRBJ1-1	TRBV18	ASSPLTGRNTEAF
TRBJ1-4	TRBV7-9	ASSLEGRTNEKLF